This T cell receptor beta chain was obtained from a study of T cells in Graves' hyperthyroidism and ophthalmopathy. This clonotype was found many times. Its antigen is still unknown. RNA transcripts yielded amplified TCR beta CDR3 regions. The study used the HTBI primer set for a first-round RT-PCR of the TCR CDR3. One entry per CDR3 protein results from TCRdb running MiXCR on the multiplex PCR reads. The repertoire holds about 640,000 distinct CDR3 sequences, with around 20% as singletons. Each person with ophthalmopathy scored at least 3 on the Clinical Activity Score, reached NOSPECS grade 4 or higher, and had been ill under 3 months. PBMCs stemmed from about 9.5 ml fresh peripheral blood. Whole-study results and caveats: It was a median 6.5 months before onset that the model predicted ophthalmopathy.

Specimen: blood. The TCR sequence derives from a man in his thirties or forties with Graves' ophthalmopathy.

The CDR3 protein is CAWSGALLNTEAFF. The CDR3, as DNA: TGTGCCTGGAGTGGCGCCTTATTGAACACTGAAGCTTTCTTT. This chain uses TRBV30 with TRBJ1-1; D is uncertain. Germline V CDR1 and CDR2: GTSNPN, SVGIG (reference sequence). CDR3 length equals 14 residues. Trimming removed 1 base at V and 0 bases at J, with 9 bases between.